The sequence of this T cell receptor (beta chain) was determined in a study of technical replicates of blood from a few donors. The method was immunoSEQ multiplex PCR; TCRdb's version includes in-frame clones alone and lacks a portion of them. The data contain tens of thousands of clones, over 75% of them singletons. The CDR3 runs 15 residues. Between the trimmed V and J ends, which lost 0 bases and 3 bases, there was a span of 11 bases. Germline-derived CDR1 and CDR2 are GTSNPN and SVGIG (reference sequence). The sequencing sample was made of PBMCs. The clonotype originates from a human donor in good health. Some clones in this sample may be carry-over from other donors' samples. The chain uses TRBV30 and TRBJ2-2; tentative D call: TRBD1 (6 bases). CDR3 sequence reads: CAWSVQGRDTGELFF. The CDR3 DNA follows: TGTGCCTGGAGTGTACAGGGACGGGACACCGGGGAGCTGTTTTTT.